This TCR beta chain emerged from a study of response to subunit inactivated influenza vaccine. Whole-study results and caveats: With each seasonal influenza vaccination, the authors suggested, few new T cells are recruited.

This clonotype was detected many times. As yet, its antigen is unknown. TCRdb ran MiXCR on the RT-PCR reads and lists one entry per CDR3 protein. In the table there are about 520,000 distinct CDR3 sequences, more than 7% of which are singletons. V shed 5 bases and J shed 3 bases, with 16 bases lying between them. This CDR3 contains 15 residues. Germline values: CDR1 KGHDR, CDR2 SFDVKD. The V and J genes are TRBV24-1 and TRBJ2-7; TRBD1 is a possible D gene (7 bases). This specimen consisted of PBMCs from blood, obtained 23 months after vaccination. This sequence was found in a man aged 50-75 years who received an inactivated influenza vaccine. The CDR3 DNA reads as TGTGCCACCAGTGCTTGGACAGGAGGGCTCTACGAGCAGTACTTC. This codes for CATSAWTGGLYEQYF.